This is a list of T cell receptor beta chains from one sample in a study of beta chain features in type 1 diabetes. Profiled with immunoSEQ multiplex PCR; TCRdb holds only in-frame clones, not every one. In the table there are around 160,000 clones, 48% of which are singletons. The sequenced sample was Tregs from blood. The receptor set was obtained from a young man in good health. The CDR3 runs from the conserved cysteine through the conserved F or W. Each record gives: CDR3 protein, V gene, clone size, J gene. A row's size may be missing; if present it is once, few, many or a size class.

CDR3 protein: CASSPQQGIGYEQYF; V gene: TRBV7-2; clone size: few; J gene: TRBJ2-7
CDR3 protein: CASGVPRQLF; V gene: TRBV6-1; clone size: .; J gene: TRBJ2-1
CDR3 protein: CASARTGGTGELFF; V gene: TRBV6-5; clone size: .; J gene: TRBJ2-2
CDR3 protein: CASSLGGGRGYTF; V gene: TRBV12-5; clone size: .; J gene: TRBJ1-2
CDR3 protein: CASSPGQGYEQYF; V gene: TRBV28; clone size: once; J gene: .
CDR3 protein: CASSQDLLAGGLRPGVDTQYF; V gene: TRBV4-2; clone size: once; J gene: TRBJ2-3
CDR3 protein: CSVEVVARRSEAFF; V gene: TRBV29-1; clone size: few; J gene: TRBJ1-1
CDR3 protein: CASTQGGEQFF; V gene: TRBV7-3; clone size: few; J gene: TRBJ2-1
CDR3 protein: CASRLGTAGNTIYF; V gene: TRBV7-9; clone size: .; J gene: TRBJ1-3
CDR3 protein: CASSLVGGGTDTQYF; V gene: TRBV7-2; clone size: .; J gene: TRBJ2-3
CDR3 protein: CATSRPPGSGRAHEQFF; V gene: TRBV15; clone size: many; J gene: TRBJ2-1
CDR3 protein: CSVENGRGNTEAFF; V gene: TRBV29-1; clone size: .; J gene: TRBJ1-1
CDR3 protein: CASSLALWQGLFF; V gene: TRBV5-1; clone size: .; J gene: TRBJ1-1
CDR3 protein: CASSRQQGPLGYTF; V gene: TRBV5-1; clone size: .; J gene: TRBJ1-2
CDR3 protein: CASHAGGPWEQYF; V gene: TRBV19; clone size: few; J gene: TRBJ2-7
CDR3 protein: CASSPRDRAINYGYTF; V gene: TRBV7-9; clone size: .; J gene: TRBJ1-2
CDR3 protein: CSVELGDSYTF; V gene: TRBV29-1; clone size: few; J gene: TRBJ1-2
CDR3 protein: CASSTGQSGEAFF; V gene: TRBV5-1; clone size: .; J gene: TRBJ1-1
CDR3 protein: CASTLQGGTDTQYF; V gene: TRBV6-6; clone size: .; J gene: TRBJ2-3
CDR3 protein: CASSLAGTGLGQPQHF; V gene: TRBV27; clone size: .; J gene: TRBJ1-5
CDR3 protein: CASSVTSGEGNEQFF; V gene: TRBV5-6; clone size: .; J gene: TRBJ2-1
CDR3 protein: CASSTGQGAYEQYF; V gene: TRBV5-1; clone size: .; J gene: TRBJ2-7
CDR3 protein: CASSQSSYATLRSTGELFF; V gene: TRBV4-3; clone size: .; J gene: TRBJ2-2
CDR3 protein: CASSFHTGADTQYF; V gene: TRBV5-8; clone size: few; J gene: TRBJ2-3
CDR3 protein: CAWSPVETQYF; V gene: TRBV30; clone size: .; J gene: TRBJ2-5
CDR3 protein: CASSPGLGTDTQYF; V gene: TRBV28; clone size: .; J gene: TRBJ2-3
CDR3 protein: CASSLTRRTGDEQYF; V gene: TRBV7-2; clone size: .; J gene: TRBJ2-7
CDR3 protein: CASSPRGQGSSYEQYF; V gene: TRBV18; clone size: .; J gene: TRBJ2-7
CDR3 protein: CASSLAPGNQPQHF; V gene: TRBV5-1; clone size: few; J gene: TRBJ1-5
CDR3 protein: CASSIGPPNNEQFF; V gene: TRBV13; clone size: .; J gene: TRBJ2-1
CDR3 protein: CAIAGAGPSGANVLTF; V gene: TRBV15; clone size: .; J gene: TRBJ2-6
CDR3 protein: CASSLHGVEAFF; V gene: TRBV5-4; clone size: .; J gene: TRBJ1-1
CDR3 protein: CASLRRGLGYGYTF; V gene: TRBV6-6; clone size: .; J gene: TRBJ1-2
CDR3 protein: CASKPRGDYYNEQFF; V gene: TRBV6-6; clone size: few; J gene: TRBJ2-1
CDR3 protein: CAWSVPPGGFFQETQYF; V gene: TRBV30; clone size: few; J gene: TRBJ2-5
CDR3 protein: CASRETGFGAYEQYF; V gene: TRBV28; clone size: few; J gene: TRBJ2-7
CDR3 protein: CASGDSGAYNEQFF; V gene: TRBV27; clone size: .; J gene: TRBJ2-1
CDR3 protein: CASSITSGRQYF; V gene: TRBV7-3; clone size: .; J gene: TRBJ2-3
CDR3 protein: CASSLTGIGLELSGNIQYF; V gene: TRBV28; clone size: .; J gene: TRBJ2-4
CDR3 protein: CAIAPAFDRPSTF; V gene: TRBV28; clone size: .; J gene: TRBJ1-2
CDR3 protein: CASSKEAGGFYEQYF; V gene: TRBV7-9; clone size: .; J gene: TRBJ2-7
CDR3 protein: CASSPRLGSGANVLTF; V gene: TRBV9; clone size: .; J gene: TRBJ2-6
CDR3 protein: CASSRRWASGSTLVYEQYF; V gene: TRBV19; clone size: .; J gene: TRBJ2-7
CDR3 protein: CASSNRLAGGHEQYF; V gene: TRBV27; clone size: .; J gene: TRBJ2-7
CDR3 protein: CASSLRGVAGERFYEQYF; V gene: TRBV28; clone size: once; J gene: TRBJ2-7
CDR3 protein: CASSLMIRGGTDTQYF; V gene: TRBV7-3; clone size: few; J gene: TRBJ2-3
CDR3 protein: CASSESLSSGNTGELFF; V gene: TRBV6-1; clone size: .; J gene: TRBJ2-2
CDR3 protein: CAILQGAAKNIQYF; V gene: TRBV6-1; clone size: .; J gene: TRBJ2-4
CDR3 protein: CASSSEPGQGIFGYTF; V gene: TRBV7-3; clone size: .; J gene: TRBJ1-2
CDR3 protein: CASSSWTGTEGYEQYF; V gene: TRBV5-6; clone size: .; J gene: TRBJ2-7
CDR3 protein: CASSLGLAVVTDTQYF; V gene: TRBV11-2; clone size: .; J gene: TRBJ2-3
CDR3 protein: CASSSGLAEITDTQYF; V gene: TRBV11-3; clone size: .; J gene: TRBJ2-3
CDR3 protein: CASSLETYNEQFF; V gene: TRBV5-6; clone size: .; J gene: TRBJ2-1
CDR3 protein: CASSLLFTGTSSYEQYF; V gene: TRBV5-6; clone size: .; J gene: TRBJ2-7
CDR3 protein: CASSFAGELLYF; V gene: TRBV7-3; clone size: .; J gene: TRBJ2-5
CDR3 protein: CASRSVLGNTEAFF; V gene: TRBV19; clone size: few; J gene: TRBJ1-1
CDR3 protein: CASSLGSSYNEQFF; V gene: TRBV5-4; clone size: .; J gene: TRBJ2-1
CDR3 protein: CASSPARASGSPSYNEQFF; V gene: TRBV4-3; clone size: .; J gene: TRBJ2-1